This T cell receptor (beta chain) was recovered during a study of PD-L1 blockade in urothelial cancer. Background on the study: Between 0 and 3 chemotherapy regimens preceded treatment for each patient. Study results and caveats: TCR clonality was measured in pretreatment peripheral blood. Clonality below the median predicted better survival. Durable-benefit patients expanded tumor-associated blood clones more at 3 weeks.

Germline CDR1 is LNHNV and CDR2 is YYDKDF (reference sequence). Trimming at V came to 3 bases and at J to 0 bases, leaving 2 bases not matched to a gene. The CDR3 consists of 16 residues. About this clone: Its antigen is still unknown.

Some clones are missing from TCRdb's copy, which holds only in-frame ones; the method was immunoSEQ multiplex PCR. The sample comprises about 82,000 clones, approximately 86% of which are singletons, and roughly 6.1% rests with the top ten. The material sequenced was PBMCs, taken around atezolizumab (anti-PD-L1) treatment. This TCR was sampled from a woman aged 70-85 years with urothelial cancer. The gene calls are TRBV15 and TRBJ2-6, with TRBD1 matching over 7 bases. The CDR3 protein is CATSRGTASGANVLTF. The CDR3 DNA sequence: TGTGCCACCAGCAGGGGGACAGCCTCTGGGGCCAACGTCCTGACTTTC. Using reference TRBV15 and TRBJ2-6 for the parts outside the CDR3, the full variable domain is DAMVIQNPRYQVTQFGKPVTLSCSQTLNHNVMYWYQQKSSQAPKLLFHYYDKDFNNEADTPDNFQSRRPNTSFCFLDIRSPGLGDTAMYLCATSRGTASGANVLTFGAGSRLTVL.